The source of this T cell receptor beta chain is a study of blood T cell repertoires in COVID-19. Study in general: Material from acute and convalescent COVID-19 was sourced from the United States, Italy and Spain. Sources were T cells, B-cell-depleted T cells, or PBMCs; the material itself was cDNA or gDNA.

Germline V gives CDR1 SGHRS, CDR2 YFSETQ. Trimming at V came to 4 bases and at J to 7 bases, leaving 11 bases not matched to a gene. This CDR3 has 15 amino acids. In the authors' workflow: Researchers report that nucleated cell counts were estimated from reference gene primer amplification. The assay was immunoSEQ multiplex PCR, and TCRdb's table has in-frame clones only and misses some. V, J and clone size reflect that table, while D and trimming were determined from the DNA. The repertoire includes 150,000 to 200,000 clones, roughly 88% of them detected once, and about a tenth sits in the top ten. The receptor was isolated from a human donor with active or convalescent COVID-19. The donor label of this sample is uncertain. Input material: peripheral blood. This chain uses TRBV5-1 with TRBJ1-2; 9 bases map to TRBD1. CDR3 amino acids: CASSLRTGDAVGYTF. CDR3 DNA: TGCGCCAGCAGCCTCCGGACAGGGGACGCGGTTGGCTACACCTTC.